The entry below gives a single T cell receptor beta chain sequence along with its context. The data derive from a study of cytomegalovirus exposure and HLA in healthy donors. The CDR3 runs to 14 residues. J lost 5 bases, V lost 3 bases, and 3 bases had no gene match. The V gene's germline CDR1 is MDHEN and CDR2 SYDVKM. The PCR had 60 Vbeta and 13 Jbeta primers. Profiled with immunoSEQ multiplex PCR; TCRdb holds only in-frame clones, not every one. This sample has some 130,000 clones, with under 90% found just once. This TCR was recovered from a man between 18 and 35 years old in good health and CMV-seronegative. The rearrangement joins TRBV28 to TRBJ1-5; TRBD1 agrees at 8 bases. Sequencing was performed on PBMCs. CDR3 protein: CASSLARGHQPQHF. The CDR3 DNA is TGTGCCAGCAGTTTGGCCAGGGGGCATCAGCCCCAGCATTTT.